This T cell receptor (beta chain) was sequenced in a study of T-cell memory formation after mild COVID-19. Regarding the study as a whole: Clonal second-wave expansions that peaked on day 37 had unconfirmed SARS-CoV-2 specificity.

Barcoded TCR alpha and TCR beta cDNA libraries with UMIs came from 5'RACE using constant-segment primers. MiXCR, applied by TCRdb to the 5' RACE reads, yields one record per CDR3 protein. The table has 300,000 to 400,000 distinct CDR3 sequences, 10% to 15% seen once. The CDR3 length is 15 residues. V was trimmed by 2 bases and J by 6 bases, leaving 17 bases between them. Germline V gene lookup returns CDR1 SGHDN and CDR2 FVKESK. This clonotype was seen a few times. Its antigen is unknown. The gene calls are TRBV14 and TRBJ2-7; no definite D call. Material for sequencing was PBMCs or a T cell subset sorted from them (not recorded which). The receptor's source is a man aged 18 to 30 who had mild COVID-19 (a few samples of this study predate the infection). Cell type and time point are not known. CDR3: CASSQLLGLGSEQYF. DNA for the CDR3: TGTGCCAGCAGCCAACTCTTAGGGTTGGGATCCGAGCAGTACTTC.